This TCR beta chain was documented in a study of cytomegalovirus exposure and HLA in healthy donors. The primer mix had 60 Vbeta and 13 Jbeta primers. Assay: immunoSEQ multiplex PCR; the TCRdb copy retains only in-frame clones and omits some. Here the sample spans more than 150,000 clones, just over 75% being singletons. General study results and limits: A previous analysis found most TCR beta V segments productive roughly 90% or roughly 30% of the time. Generally TCR sequences proved uncommon, though certain public TCRs appeared in numerous donors.

On this clone itself: No antigen is known for it.

The J segment lost 6 bases and the V segment lost 7 bases, leaving 10 bases of the junction unmatched. The germline V gene has CDR1 SNHLY and CDR2 FYNNEI. This CDR3 comprises 16 residues. This sequence was found in a man between 18 and 35 years old in good health and CMV-seronegative. The V call is TRBV2, the J call TRBJ2-3; 13 bases match TRBD2. Material: PBMCs. CDR3 bases: TGTGCCAGCAATCCTCATGGACTAGCGGGGGCCGATACGCAGTATTTT. Protein sequence: CASNPHGLAGADTQYF.